Listed here are 32 T cell receptor beta chains from one sample, sequenced in a study of identical twins (dated by TCRdb to 2016 to 2017). The library was built by means of 5' RACE. For sequencing, an Illumina HiSeq 2000 was employed. TCRdb trimmed public reads at Q25 via fastp, called clones via MiXCR and kept in-frame beta chains. Each entry is one CDR3 protein sequence, shown with its most common DNA and genes. The sample table holds about 700,000 distinct CDR3 sequences, of which 8.6% were seen once. The ten largest clonotypes hold 0.98% of the sample. These data were also filed under a second study, of yellow fever vaccine responses in identical twins.

Sample: PBMCs. The receptors were sampled from a woman aged 18-35 years in good health.

This clonotype came up many times. The gene calls are TRBV6-2 or TRBV6-3 and TRBJ2-1; the D is unclear. The CDR3 contains 13 residues. Germline lookup yields CDR1 MNHEY and CDR2 SVGEGT. V was cut by 6 bases and J by 8 bases, with 14 bases left in between. CDR3 coding DNA: TGTGCCAGCAGCCCCCGGGCTTATGATGAGCAGTTCTTC. Its protein product is CASSPRAYDEQFF.

This clonotype came up many times. The rearrangement joins TRBV4-3 to TRBJ1-4; D is undetermined. CDR1 and CDR2 from the germline V gene are LGHNA and YSLEER. CDR3 length equals 15 residues. V shed 1 base and J shed 4 bases, with 10 bases lying between them. The CDR3 is CASSQATESNEKLFF. The CDR3 nucleotides read TGCGCCAGCAGCCAAGCCACCGAAAGTAATGAAAAACTGTTTTTT.

The table lists this clonotype with many counts. CDR3 DNA sequence: TGCAGTGCTAGAGATGCCCTAGCCTACGTCAATGAGCAGTTCTTC. This gives the protein CSARDALAYVNEQFF. V and J are TRBV20-1 and TRBJ2-1; D possibly corresponds to TRBD2 (5 bases). The CDR3 covers 15 residues. The ends were cut back, 0 bases at V and 6 bases at J, with 15 bases in the middle. The germline V gene has CDR1 DFQATT and CDR2 SNEGSKA (reference sequence).

This chain connects TRBV4-1 to TRBJ2-6, with D perhaps matching TRBD2 (5 bases). Per the germline V gene, CDR1 is MGHRA and CDR2 is YSYEKL. This CDR3 is built from 15 residues. V shed 4 bases and J shed 0 bases, with 7 bases lying between them. The chain's CDR3 is CASSRGISGANVLTF. CDR3 coding DNA: TGCGCCAGCAGCCGAGGGATCTCTGGGGCCAACGTCCTGACTTTC.

In this sample, this clonotype turned up many times. This chain uses TRBV6-5 with TRBJ2-1; the D is unclear. The CDR3 runs 15 residues. Deletions cut 7 bases from V and 4 bases from J, with 17 bases between. Germline assignment: CDR1 MNHEY and CDR2 SVGAGI. The chain's CDR3 is CASTILPGVYNEQFF. CDR3 DNA: TGTGCCAGCACTATACTCCCTGGGGTATACAATGAGCAGTTCTTC.

The V call is TRBV20-1, the J call TRBJ1-5, with a tentative D call TRBD1 (5 bases). This CDR3 region has 13 residues. CDR1 and CDR2 (germline): DFQATT, SNEGSKA (reference sequence). Trimming left V 3 bases short and J 6 bases short, with 12 bases between. CDR3 protein: CSASRGVVQPQHF. The CDR3 DNA reads as TGCAGTGCTAGTCGGGGGGTGGTTCAGCCCCAGCATTTT.

A few counts support this clonotype. The chain combines TRBV12-3 or TRBV12-4 with TRBJ2-1, with D possibly matching TRBD2 (5 bases). V shed 2 bases and J shed 3 bases, with 8 bases lying between them. This CDR3 is built from 14 residues. CDR3 sequence (DNA): TGTGCCAGCAGTTTACAGACTAACTACAATGAGCAGTTCTTC. Encoded protein: CASSLQTNYNEQFF.

The V and J genes are TRBV3-1 and TRBJ2-3; D is ambiguous. Trimming removed 0 bases at V and 11 bases at J, with 15 bases between. Germline V lookup: CDR1 LGHDT, CDR2 YNNKEL (reference sequence). This CDR3 region has 14 residues. CDR3 sequence: CASSQDRSTTKQYF. The CDR3 nucleotides read TGTGCCAGCAGCCAAGATAGAAGCACTACAAAGCAGTATTTT.

This clonotype was detected many times. The rearrangement joins TRBV11-2 to TRBJ1-2, with D perhaps matching TRBD1 (5 bases). The CDR3 length is 14 residues. The germline CDR1 and CDR2 sequences are SGHAT and FQNNGV. Deletions cut 1 base from V and 3 bases from J, with 9 bases between. The CDR3 loop is CASSLVGGDYGYTF. CDR3 DNA: TGTGCCAGCAGCTTAGTGGGAGGGGACTATGGCTACACCTTC.

This sequence joins TRBV12-5 and TRBJ2-3; 13 bases fit TRBD2. The CDR3 runs to 16 residues. V was clipped by 6 bases and J by 2 bases; unmatched bases: 5. Germline CDR1 reads LGHNT; CDR2 reads FRNRAP. The CDR3 coding sequence is TGTGCTAGTGGACAAGGACTAGCGGGGGACACAGATACGCAGTATTTT. Its protein product is CASGQGLAGDTDTQYF.

The V and J genes are TRBV12-3 or TRBV12-4 and TRBJ2-3; D possibly corresponds to TRBD2 (5 bases). This CDR3 has 16 amino acids. Trimming removed 1 base from V and 1 base from J, with 12 bases in between. The CDR3 nucleotides are TGTGCCAGCAGTTTAGTAGGGAGTACGGGCACAGATACGCAGTATTTT. This translates into CASSLVGSTGTDTQYF.

The rearrangement joins TRBV11-2 to TRBJ2-1; 7 bases agree with TRBD2. V lost 5 bases to trimming and J lost 5 bases; unmatched junction nucleotides: 18. Germline V CDR1 and CDR2: SGHAT, FQNNGV. The CDR3 totals 18 residues. The CDR3 DNA sequence: TGTGCCAGCAGCCCTGGCGGGAGTATGGATCCCCCTGACAATGAGCAGTTCTTC. It translates to CASSPGGSMDPPDNEQFF.

This clonotype was seen a handful of times. The chain employs TRBV5-6 and TRBJ2-3, with 7 nucleotides matching TRBD2. This CDR3 spans 14 amino acids. The ends lost 3 bases at V and 4 bases at J; junction bases unmatched: 5. Germline CDR1 and CDR2: SGHDT and YYEEEE. The CDR3 nucleotides read TGTGCCAGCAGCTGGGGGGGGACGGCAGATACGCAGTATTTT. It encodes CASSWGGTADTQYF.

The chain is built from TRBV11-2 and TRBJ2-5; maybe TRBD2 (6 bases). Trimming took off 4 bases at V and 5 bases at J, with 11 bases between the two ends. Germline V gene sequence: CDR1 SGHAT, CDR2 FQNNGV. The CDR3 spans 13 residues. CDR3 DNA sequence: TGTGCCAGCAGCTCGGGACTGACGGAGACCCAGTACTTC. Its translation: CASSSGLTETQYF.

The V gene is TRBV12-3 or TRBV12-4, the J gene TRBJ2-3, with 13 nucleotides matching TRBD2. CDR3 length: 18 amino acids. Trimming at V came to 6 bases and at J to 5 bases, leaving 14 bases not matched to a gene. CDR3: CASSPGPGLAGIQDTQYF. CDR3 sequence (DNA): TGTGCCAGCAGCCCCGGTCCGGGACTAGCGGGAATTCAAGATACGCAGTATTTT.

This clonotype has at least ten counts. The CDR3 loop reads CATSDYAGYVRNEQFF. The DNA of the CDR3 is TGTGCCACCAGTGACTACGCAGGGTACGTTCGCAATGAGCAGTTCTTC. The chain joins TRBV24-1 to TRBJ2-1; D might be TRBD1 (5 bases). This CDR3 has 16 amino acids. Between the trimmed V and J ends, which lost 4 bases and 6 bases, there was a span of 18 bases. Germline V gene data show CDR1 as KGHDR and CDR2 as SFDVKD.

This chain uses TRBV2 with TRBJ2-7, with 15 nucleotides matching TRBD2. This CDR3 region has 15 residues. V was clipped by 3 bases and J by 6 bases; unmatched bases: 3. CDR1 is SNHLY, CDR2 FYNNEI, per germline. The CDR3 DNA reads TGTGCCAGCAGTGAGATGGGACTAGCGGGAGGCGAGCAGTACTTC. Its protein is CASSEMGLAGGEQYF.

The sample holds a few counts of this clonotype. V is TRBV7-9 and J is TRBJ2-2; 7 bases map to TRBD2. CDR1 and CDR2 (germline): SEHNR, FQNEAQ (reference sequence). The CDR3 has 15 residues. The ends lost 5 bases at V and 5 bases at J; junction bases unmatched: 8. The CDR3 nucleotides are TGTGCCAGCAGCCAGCGGGACTTTGGAACCGGGGAGCTGTTTTTT. It is translated as CASSQRDFGTGELFF.

This clonotype was seen many times. V gene TRBV25-1 combines with J gene TRBJ1-3; no reliable D call. CDR1 and CDR2 from the germline V gene are MGHDK and SYGVNS. This CDR3 is built from 16 residues. Between the trimmed V and J ends, which lost 3 bases and 0 bases, there was a span of 12 bases. CDR3 region: CASSDSPARSGNTIYF. The CDR3 DNA sequence: TGTGCCAGCAGTGATTCCCCCGCGCGCTCTGGAAACACCATATATTTT.

J is TRBJ2-3 and V is TRBV4-3; 11 bases map to TRBD2. The CDR3 spans 19 residues. The ends lost 0 bases at V and 2 bases at J; junction bases unmatched: 10. CDR1 and CDR2 from the germline V gene are LGHNA and YSLEER. The CDR3 is CASSQDLPSGRIFTDTQYF. The CDR3 DNA follows: TGCGCCAGCAGCCAAGATCTCCCTAGCGGGAGGATATTCACAGATACGCAGTATTTT.

In this sample, this clonotype turned up a few times. V usage is TRBV3-1 and J usage is TRBJ2-1; 10 positions agree with TRBD1. This CDR3 is built from 15 residues. Germline lookup yields CDR1 LGHDT and CDR2 YNNKEL (reference sequence). J was trimmed by 12 bases and V by 4 bases; bases with no gene match: 12. The CDR3 loop reads CASSPRGTGEKGQFF. CDR3 nucleotide sequence: TGTGCCAGCAGCCCCCGCGGGACAGGGGAAAAGGGGCAGTTCTTC.

Only a few counts were recorded for this clonotype. The chain couples TRBV10-3 to TRBJ2-5, with 8 nucleotides matching TRBD1. CDR3 length: 18 residues. After removal of 0 bases from V and 1 base from J, the junction contained 10 bases not matched to a gene. Germline V gene lookup returns CDR1 ENHRY and CDR2 SYGVKD. The CDR3 coding sequence is TGTGCCATCAGTGAGTCGACAGGGGATTTCCCAGGCCAAGAGACCCAGTACTTC. Translated: CAISESTGDFPGQETQYF.

The chain couples TRBV4-2 to TRBJ2-7; 11 nucleotides align to TRBD2. Per germline, CDR1 LGHNA and CDR2 YNFKEQ. The CDR3 totals 17 residues. The ends lost 2 bases at V and 2 bases at J; junction bases unmatched: 8. CDR3 in DNA: TGTGCCAGCAGCCAAAATCTGGGGACTAGCGGTACCTACGAGCAGTACTTC. Translating gives CASSQNLGTSGTYEQYF.

This clonotype was counted many times. The CDR3 nucleotides are TGTGCCAGCAGCCAAGATCCGGGGGGGCTTAGGCAGCCCCAGCATTTT. As protein: CASSQDPGGLRQPQHF. The chain links TRBV3-1 to TRBJ1-5; tentative D call: TRBD1 (6 bases). The germline CDR1 and CDR2 sequences are LGHDT and YNNKEL (reference sequence). Trimming took off 0 bases at V and 7 bases at J, with 16 bases between the two ends. The length of the CDR3 is 16 residues.

This clonotype was seen a few times. The rearrangement uses TRBV10-3 and TRBJ1-5, with unresolved D. Germline V gives CDR1 ENHRY, CDR2 SYGVKD. This CDR3 comprises 17 residues. V lost 2 bases and J lost 1, with 15 bases in between. The CDR3 DNA is TGTGCCATCAGTGAGGCCGACGCCCGCGGGAGCAATCAGCCCCAGCATTTT. This gives the protein CAISEADARGSNQPQHF.

This clonotype appeared a few times. The chain links TRBV7-2 to TRBJ2-1, with 9 bases fitting TRBD1. This CDR3 has 15 amino acids. CDR1 and CDR2 (germline): SGHTA, FQGNSA. With 1 base clipped from V and 7 bases from J, the junction kept 5 bases outside the gene matches. The chain's CDR3 is CASSLEQGAGNEQFF. CDR3 nucleotide sequence: TGTGCCAGCAGCTTAGAACAGGGGGCAGGGAATGAGCAGTTCTTC.

There are many counts of this clonotype. The genes are TRBV7-2 and TRBJ1-2; D gene uncertain. V lost 0 bases and J 7 bases, leaving 12 bases between the germline ends. CDR3 length: 14 amino acids. Germline V lookup: CDR1 SGHTA, CDR2 FQGNSA. CDR3 region: CASSLALMTIGYTF. The CDR3 region has the DNA TGTGCCAGCAGCTTAGCGCTTATGACAATTGGCTACACCTTC. The variable domain in full, completed from reference TRBV7-2 and TRBJ1-2, reads GAGVSQSPSNKVTEKGKDVELRCDPISGHTALYWYRQSLGQGLEFLIYFQGNSAPDKSGLPSDRFSAERTGGSVSTLTIQRTQQEDSAVYLCASSLALMTIGYTFGSGTRLTVV.

The chain has TRBV30 and TRBJ2-7; 7 bases line up with TRBD2. V gave up 4 bases and J gave up 1 base; unmatched junction bases: 13. CDR1 and CDR2 (germline): GTSNPN, SVGIG (reference sequence). This CDR3 is built from 16 residues. CDR3 loop: CAWILSRGRGSYEQYF. The CDR3 DNA sequence: TGTGCCTGGATTCTCTCCCGCGGGAGAGGGTCCTACGAGCAGTACTTC.

This clonotype was recorded a few times. The DNA for the CDR3 is TGTGCCAGCAGTGTTTCAGGGTACCCGGAGACCCAGTACTTC. It is translated as CASSVSGYPETQYF. The chain employs TRBV25-1 and TRBJ2-5; tentative D call: TRBD1 (5 bases). Deletions cut 4 bases from V and 5 bases from J, with 14 bases between. This CDR3 contains 14 residues. Germline V lookup: CDR1 MGHDK, CDR2 SYGVNS.

This clonotype was counted many times. This chain's CDR3 is CASSQGLAGFYEQYF. CDR3 nucleotides: TGCGCCAGCAGCCAGGGACTAGCGGGGTTCTACGAGCAGTACTTC. The chain combines TRBV4-3 with TRBJ2-7; 13 nucleotides line up with TRBD2. The CDR3 runs 15 residues. V gave up 3 bases and J gave up 3 bases; unmatched junction bases: 2. From germline, CDR1 is LGHNA and CDR2 YSLEER.

This clonotype was observed at least ten times. The chain links TRBV12-3 or TRBV12-4 to TRBJ1-5; TRBD1 is a possible D gene (5 bases). The length of the CDR3 is 13 residues. Trimming shortened V by 1 base and J by 6 bases, and 7 bases separated the two germline ends. The CDR3 reads CASSLGGSQPQHF. Written as DNA, the CDR3 is TGTGCCAGCAGTTTAGGGGGGAGTCAGCCCCAGCATTTT.

This clonotype was observed a few times. V and J are TRBV3-1 and TRBJ2-1, with D uncertain. There are 14 residues in the CDR3. V was pared by 1 base and J by 9 bases, with 13 bases between. Germline V gene data show CDR1 as LGHDT and CDR2 as YNNKEL (reference sequence). This CDR3 reads CASSQVDELSEQFF. The CDR3 coding sequence is TGTGCCAGCAGCCAAGTCGACGAGCTCAGTGAGCAGTTCTTC.